This T cell receptor (beta chain) is from a study of spatial heterogeneity in lung cancer. This clonotype showed up just a few times. The size of this beta chain means little, since it is a stray read in a library made for alpha chains. TCRdb reprocessed the 5' RACE reads with MiXCR, giving one entry per CDR3 protein. Of 7,000 or so distinct CDR3 sequences in the sample, 4.5% to 7% are singletons; the top ten hold roughly 10%. Time point reported: sample taken at primary tumor resection. Extraction of whole RNA from tumor, nontumor lung or frozen PBMC preceded unsorted sequencing. Trimming at V came to 7 bases and at J to 5 bases, leaving 6 bases not matched to a gene. Germline CDR1 is KGHDR and CDR2 is SFDVKD. The CDR3 is 14 amino acids.

This clonotype was sampled from a female donor with early-stage non-small cell lung cancer. The chain is built from TRBV24-1 and TRBJ1-4; TRBD1 aligns across 7 bases. Sequencing was performed on normal lung tissue next to the tumor, taken at surgery. CDR3 amino acids: CATSQGGTNEKLFF. Here the CDR3 DNA reads TGTGCCACCAGCCAGGGGGGGACCAATGAAAAACTGTTTTTT.